What follows are 4 T cell receptor beta chains derived from one specimen sequenced in a study of blood T cell repertoires in COVID-19. The table came from immunoSEQ multiplex PCR; TCRdb's copy has only in-frame clones and leaves some out. The sample holds about 290,000 clones, around 90% seen once. Sequencing used peripheral blood. Receptor source: a woman between 35 and 50 years old who had recovered from COVID-19.

This sequence joins TRBV19 and TRBJ2-7; 14 bases agree with TRBD2. The germline CDR1 and CDR2 sequences are LNHDA and SQIVND (reference sequence). The V gene end was trimmed by 5 bases and the J gene end by 6 bases; junction bases not matched to a gene: 6. The CDR3 has 15 residues. The CDR3 DNA reads TGTGCCAGTAGTCTAGGGACTAGCGGGAGTATCGAGCAGTACTTC. Protein: CASSLGTSGSIEQYF.

The chain links TRBV6-2 or TRBV6-3 to TRBJ2-7, with 8 bases aligning to TRBD1. CDR1 and CDR2 from the germline V gene are MNHEY and SVGEGT. The trim removed 4 bases at V and 12 bases at J, leaving 5 bases unmatched. The CDR3 contains 11 residues. CDR3 sequence reads: CASSSTGQGYF. In DNA, the CDR3 is TGTGCCAGCAGTTCCACCGGACAGGGGTACTTC.

V gene TRBV19 combines with J gene TRBJ2-7; TRBD2 aligns across 8 bases. In germline, CDR1 is LNHDA, CDR2 SQIVND (reference sequence). Trimming took 3 bases from V and 9 from J; bases not matched to a gene: 10. The CDR3 is made up of 14 amino acids. CDR3 sequence reads: CASSMAGAGDRQYF. CDR3 sequence (DNA): TGTGCCAGTAGTATGGCCGGAGCGGGAGATCGGCAGTACTTC. The complete variable domain, with remaining parts taken from reference TRBV19 and TRBJ2-7, reads DGGITQSPKYLFRKEGQNVTLSCEQNLNHDAMYWYRQDPGQGLRLIYYSQIVNDFQKGDIAEGYSVSREKKESFPLTVTSAQKNPTAFYLCASSMAGAGDRQYFGPGTRLTVT.

This chain joins TRBV24-1 and TRBJ2-2, with a tentative D call TRBD1 (7 bases). This CDR3 is 16 amino acids long. Germline lookup yields CDR1 KGHDR and CDR2 SFDVKD. Between the trimmed V and J ends, which lost 4 bases and 4 bases, there was a span of 15 bases. CDR3 DNA sequence: TGTGCCACCAGTGACCCAGGGGGGCCCTCCACCGGGGAGCTGTTTTTT. Protein: CATSDPGGPSTGELFF.